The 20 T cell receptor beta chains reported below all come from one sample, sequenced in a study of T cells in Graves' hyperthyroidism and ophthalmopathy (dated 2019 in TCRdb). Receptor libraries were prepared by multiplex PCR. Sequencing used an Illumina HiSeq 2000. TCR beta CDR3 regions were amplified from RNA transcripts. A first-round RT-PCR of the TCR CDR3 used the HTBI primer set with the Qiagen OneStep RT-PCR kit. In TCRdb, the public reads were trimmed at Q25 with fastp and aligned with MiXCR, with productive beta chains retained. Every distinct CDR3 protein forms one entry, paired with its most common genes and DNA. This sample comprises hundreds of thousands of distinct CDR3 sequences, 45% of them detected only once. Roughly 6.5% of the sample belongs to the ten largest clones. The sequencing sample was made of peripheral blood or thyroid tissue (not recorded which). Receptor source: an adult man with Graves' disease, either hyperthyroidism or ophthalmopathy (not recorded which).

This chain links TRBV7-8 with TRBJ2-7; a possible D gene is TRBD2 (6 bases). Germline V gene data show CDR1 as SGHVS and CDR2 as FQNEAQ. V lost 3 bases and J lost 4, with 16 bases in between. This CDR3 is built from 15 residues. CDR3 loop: CASSLEGGSRYEQYF. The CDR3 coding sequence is TGTGCCAGCAGCTTGGAGGGAGGATCACGTTACGAGCAGTACTTC. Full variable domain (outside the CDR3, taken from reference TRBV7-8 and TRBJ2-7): GAGVSQSPRYKVAKRGQDVALRCDPISGHVSLFWYQQALGQGPEFLTYFQNEAQLDKSGLPSDRFFAERPEGSVSTLKIQRTQQEDSAVYLCASSLEGGSRYEQYFGPGTRLTVT.

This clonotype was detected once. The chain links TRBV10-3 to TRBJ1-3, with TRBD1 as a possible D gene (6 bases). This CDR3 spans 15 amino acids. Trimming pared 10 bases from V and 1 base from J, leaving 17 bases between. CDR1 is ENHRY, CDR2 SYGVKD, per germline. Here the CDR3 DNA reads TGTGCCAGCAGGATAGCACAGGGATCTGGAAACACCATATATTTT. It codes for CASRIAQGSGNTIYF.

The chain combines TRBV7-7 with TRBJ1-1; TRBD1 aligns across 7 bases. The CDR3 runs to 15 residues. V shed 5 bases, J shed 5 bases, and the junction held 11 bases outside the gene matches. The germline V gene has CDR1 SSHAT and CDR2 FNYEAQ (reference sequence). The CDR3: CASSPWEGAVTEAFF. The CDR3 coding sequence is TGTGCCAGCAGCCCATGGGAGGGGGCGGTTACTGAAGCTTTCTTT. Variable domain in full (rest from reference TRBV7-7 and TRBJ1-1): GAGVSQSPRYKVTKRGQDVTLRCDPISSHATLYWYQQALGQGPEFLTYFNYEAQPDKSGLPSDRFSAERPEGSISTLTIQRTEQRDSAMYRCASSPWEGAVTEAFFGQGTRLTVV.

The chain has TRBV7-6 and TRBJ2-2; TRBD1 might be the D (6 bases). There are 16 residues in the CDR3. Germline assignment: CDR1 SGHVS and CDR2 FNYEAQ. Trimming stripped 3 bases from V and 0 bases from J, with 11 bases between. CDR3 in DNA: TGTGCCAGCAGCTTTTCCGGGACAACGAACACCGGGGAGCTGTTTTTT. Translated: CASSFSGTTNTGELFF.

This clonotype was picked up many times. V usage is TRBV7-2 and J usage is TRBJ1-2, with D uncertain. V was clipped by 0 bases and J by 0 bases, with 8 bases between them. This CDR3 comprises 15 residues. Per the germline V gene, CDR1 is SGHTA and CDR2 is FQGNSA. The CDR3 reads CASSLAGSSNYGYTF. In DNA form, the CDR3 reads TGTGCCAGCAGCTTAGCGGGCAGTTCTAACTATGGCTACACCTTC.

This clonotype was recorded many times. CDR3 DNA: TGTGCCAGCAGTCCGATCTCAGGGATGAACACTGAAGCTTTCTTT. Residues: CASSPISGMNTEAFF. The chain uses TRBV25-1 and TRBJ1-1; a weak D match, TRBD1 (5 bases). The CDR3 runs 15 residues. CDR1 is MGHDK, CDR2 SYGVNS, per germline. Trimming stripped 5 bases from V and 0 bases from J, with 13 bases between.

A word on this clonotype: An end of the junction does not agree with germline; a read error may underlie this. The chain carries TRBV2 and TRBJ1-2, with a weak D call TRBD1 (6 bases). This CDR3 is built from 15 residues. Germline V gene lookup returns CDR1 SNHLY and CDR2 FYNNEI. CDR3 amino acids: CATSPGQSSGYGYTF. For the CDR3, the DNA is TGTGCCACCAGTCCGGGACAATCCTCTGGCTATGGCTACACCTTC. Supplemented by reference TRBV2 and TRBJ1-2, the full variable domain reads EPEVTQTPSHQVTQMGQEVILRCVPISNHLYFYWYRQILGQKVEFLVSFYNNEISEKSEIFDDQFSVERPDGSNFTLKIRSTKLEDSAMYFCATSPGQSSGYGYTFGSGTRLTVV.

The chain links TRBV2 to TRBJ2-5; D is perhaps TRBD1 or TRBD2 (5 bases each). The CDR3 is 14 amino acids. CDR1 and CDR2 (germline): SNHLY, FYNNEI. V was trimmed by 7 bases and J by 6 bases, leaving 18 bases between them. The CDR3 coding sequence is TGTGCCAGCATGCAACAGCAGGGAGTGAAGACCCAGTACTTC. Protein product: CASMQQQGVKTQYF.

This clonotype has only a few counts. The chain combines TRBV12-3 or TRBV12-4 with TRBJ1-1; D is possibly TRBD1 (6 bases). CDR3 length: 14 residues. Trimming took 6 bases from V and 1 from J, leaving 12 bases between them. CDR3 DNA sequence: TGTGCCAGCAGCCAAAGACAGGAGAACACTGAAGCTTTCTTT. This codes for CASSQRQENTEAFF.

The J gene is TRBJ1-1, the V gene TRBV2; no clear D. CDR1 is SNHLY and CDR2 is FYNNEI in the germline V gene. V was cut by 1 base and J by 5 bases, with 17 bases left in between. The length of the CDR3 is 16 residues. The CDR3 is CASSEDGIRERTEAFF. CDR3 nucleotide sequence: TGTGCCAGCAGTGAAGATGGTATTAGGGAGCGGACTGAAGCTTTCTTT.

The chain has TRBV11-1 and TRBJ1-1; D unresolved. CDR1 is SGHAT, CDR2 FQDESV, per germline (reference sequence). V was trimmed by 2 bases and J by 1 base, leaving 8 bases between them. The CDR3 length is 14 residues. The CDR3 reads CASSLLSQNTEAFF. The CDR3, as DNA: TGTGCCAGCAGCTTACTTAGCCAGAACACTGAAGCTTTCTTT.

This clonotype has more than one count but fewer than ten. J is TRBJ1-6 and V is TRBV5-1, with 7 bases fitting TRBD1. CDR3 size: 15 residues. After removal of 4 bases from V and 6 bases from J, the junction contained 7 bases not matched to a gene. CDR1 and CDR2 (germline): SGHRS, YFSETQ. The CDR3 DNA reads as TGCGCCAGCAGCGGCATGACAGGGACTAATTCACCCCTCCACTTT. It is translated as CASSGMTGTNSPLHF.

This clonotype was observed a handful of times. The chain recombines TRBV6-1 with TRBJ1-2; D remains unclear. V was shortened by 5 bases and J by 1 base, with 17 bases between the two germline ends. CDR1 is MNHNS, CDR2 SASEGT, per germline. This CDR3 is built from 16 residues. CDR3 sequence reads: CASSYSTVRVNYGYTF. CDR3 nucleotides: TGTGCCAGCAGTTACTCGACTGTTCGGGTTAACTATGGCTACACCTTC.

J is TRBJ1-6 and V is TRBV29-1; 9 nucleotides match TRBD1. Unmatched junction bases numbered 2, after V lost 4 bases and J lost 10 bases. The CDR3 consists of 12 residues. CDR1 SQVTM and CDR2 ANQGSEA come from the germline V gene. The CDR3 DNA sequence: TGCAGCGTTGGACAGGGGGAATCACCCCTCCACTTT. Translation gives CSVGQGESPLHF.

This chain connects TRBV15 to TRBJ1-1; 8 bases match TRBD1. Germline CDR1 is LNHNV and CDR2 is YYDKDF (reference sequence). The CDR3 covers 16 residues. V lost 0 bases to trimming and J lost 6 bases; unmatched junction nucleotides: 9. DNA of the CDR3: TGTGCCACCAGCAGAGACCGGACAGGGATGGGGTCTGAAGCTTTCTTT. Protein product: CATSRDRTGMGSEAFF.

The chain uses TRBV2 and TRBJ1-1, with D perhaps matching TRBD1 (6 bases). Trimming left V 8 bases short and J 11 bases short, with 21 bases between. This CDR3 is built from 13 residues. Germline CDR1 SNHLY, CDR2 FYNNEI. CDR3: CASSPTGRDAAFF. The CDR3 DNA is TGTGCCAGCTCGCCTACAGGGAGGGACGCGGCTTTCTTT.

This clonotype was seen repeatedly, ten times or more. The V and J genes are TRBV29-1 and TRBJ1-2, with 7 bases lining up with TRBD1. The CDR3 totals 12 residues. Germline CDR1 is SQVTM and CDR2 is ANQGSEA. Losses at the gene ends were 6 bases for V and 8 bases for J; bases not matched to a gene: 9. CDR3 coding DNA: TGCAGCGTCCACAGGGGAGGGGCCGGCTACACCTTC. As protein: CSVHRGGAGYTF. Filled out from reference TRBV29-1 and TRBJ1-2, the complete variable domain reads SAVISQKPSRDICQRGTSLTIQCQVDSQVTMMFWYRQQPGQSLTLIATANQGSEATYESGFVIDKFPISRPNLTFSTLTVSNMSPEDSSIYLCSVHRGGAGYTFGSGTRLTVV.

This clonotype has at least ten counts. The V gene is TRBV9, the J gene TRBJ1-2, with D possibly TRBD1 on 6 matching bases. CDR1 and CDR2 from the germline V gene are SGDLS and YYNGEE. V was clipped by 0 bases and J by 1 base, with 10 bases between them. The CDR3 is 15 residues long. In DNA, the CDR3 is TGTGCCAGCAGCGTAGGCGGACAGAGTAACTATGGCTACACCTTC. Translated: CASSVGGQSNYGYTF.

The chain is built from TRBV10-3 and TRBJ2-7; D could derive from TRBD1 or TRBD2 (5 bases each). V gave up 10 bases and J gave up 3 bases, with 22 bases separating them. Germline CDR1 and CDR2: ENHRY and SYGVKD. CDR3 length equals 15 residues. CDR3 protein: CASSFRGRANYEQYF. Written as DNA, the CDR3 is TGTGCCAGCAGCTTCCGGGGCAGGGCTAACTACGAGCAGTACTTC.

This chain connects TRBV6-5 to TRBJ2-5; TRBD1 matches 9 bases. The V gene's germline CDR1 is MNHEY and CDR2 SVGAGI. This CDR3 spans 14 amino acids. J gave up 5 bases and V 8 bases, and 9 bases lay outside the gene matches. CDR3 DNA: TGTGCCAGCCGGACAGGGGCTAAAAGGGAGACCCAGTACTTC. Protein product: CASRTGAKRETQYF.